Listed below are T cell receptor beta chains from one sample, sequenced in a study of blood T cells in healthy people across ages. Each CDR3 protein is one row after TCRdb ran MiXCR on the 5' RACE reads. This sample has roughly 800,000 distinct CDR3 sequences, with roughly 40% found just once. Input material: blood. The receptors originated from a man aged 18 to 30 in good health. The CDR3 runs from the conserved cysteine through the conserved F or W. The D gene is left open where the match is weak. Rows may omit the clone size; those that give it use once, few, many or a size class.

d_gene: NA
j_gene: TRBJ2-1
abundance: NA
v_gene: TRBV6-5
CDR3nt: TGTGCCAGCAGTTATTTCGCGGGAAGCTCCTACAATGAGCAGTTCTTC
CDR3aa: CASSYFAGSSYNEQFF

d_gene: NA
j_gene: TRBJ1-6
abundance: few
v_gene: TRBV20-1
CDR3nt: TGCAGTGGAACGCTCGAGGTTAATTCACCCCTCCACTTT
CDR3aa: CSGTLEVNSPLHF

d_gene: TRBD1
j_gene: TRBJ1-5
abundance: few
v_gene: TRBV27
CDR3nt: TGTGCCAGCAGTCGACGGACAGGGTATCAGCCCCAGCATTTT
CDR3aa: CASSRRTGYQPQHF

d_gene: TRBD1
j_gene: TRBJ2-1
abundance: NA
v_gene: TRBV2
CDR3nt: TGTGCCAGGAGTGAGACAGACAGGGCCCCGTTCTTC
CDR3aa: CARSETDRAPFF

d_gene: TRBD1
j_gene: TRBJ2-1
abundance: NA
v_gene: TRBV7-3
CDR3nt: TGTGCCAACAGCTTAACCGGGACAGGGCACAATGAGCAGTTCTTC
CDR3aa: CANSLTGTGHNEQFF

d_gene: NA
j_gene: TRBJ1-5
abundance: NA
v_gene: TRBV6-1
CDR3nt: TGTGCCAGCAGTCAAAGAAGTTTTCCAGGCAATCAGCCCCAGCATTTT
CDR3aa: CASSQRSFPGNQPQHF

d_gene: NA
j_gene: TRBJ2-3
abundance: few
v_gene: TRBV20-1
CDR3nt: TGCAGCTGGTCCCTTTCTAGCACAGATACGCAGTATTTT
CDR3aa: CSWSLSSTDTQYF

d_gene: NA
j_gene: TRBJ2-3
abundance: NA
v_gene: TRBV5-1
CDR3nt: TGCGCCAGCAGCAGGGAACCGGGAGAGAGCACAGATACGCAGTATTTT
CDR3aa: CASSREPGESTDTQYF

d_gene: NA
j_gene: TRBJ1-4
abundance: NA
v_gene: TRBV5-1
CDR3nt: TGCGCCAGCAGCTTGGAACGCCCTAATGAAAAACTGTTTTTT
CDR3aa: CASSLERPNEKLFF

d_gene: TRBD1
j_gene: TRBJ2-7
abundance: NA
v_gene: TRBV27
CDR3nt: TGTGCCAGCAGCCTGGGGCCAGGGGGCTACAATGAGCAGTACTTC
CDR3aa: CASSLGPGGYNEQYF

d_gene: TRBD2
j_gene: TRBJ2-1
abundance: many
v_gene: TRBV10-3
CDR3nt: TGTGCCATCAGTGCGGGGGGGCTTATCGATGAGCAGTTCTTC
CDR3aa: CAISAGGLIDEQFF

d_gene: TRBD1
j_gene: TRBJ2-1
abundance: NA
v_gene: TRBV2
CDR3nt: TGTGCCAGCAGTGAAGGGACAGGGGGATACAATGAGCAGTTCTTC
CDR3aa: CASSEGTGGYNEQFF

d_gene: TRBD2
j_gene: TRBJ2-7
abundance: many
v_gene: TRBV9
CDR3nt: TGTGCCAGCAGTGTAAGTACTAGCGGGTCCTCCTACGAGCAGTACTTC
CDR3aa: CASSVSTSGSSYEQYF

d_gene: NA
j_gene: TRBJ2-1
abundance: few
v_gene: TRBV4-3
CDR3nt: TGCGCCAGCAGCCAAGAAGGGGCAGGGAATGAGCAGTTCTTC
CDR3aa: CASSQEGAGNEQFF

d_gene: NA
j_gene: TRBJ1-6
abundance: NA
v_gene: TRBV15
CDR3nt: TGTGCCACCAGCAGAGCCAAGAATTCACCCCTCCACTTT
CDR3aa: CATSRAKNSPLHF

d_gene: NA
j_gene: TRBJ2-5
abundance: few
v_gene: TRBV7-2
CDR3nt: TGTGCCAGCAGCGAACCGGGAGAGACCCAGTACTTC
CDR3aa: CASSEPGETQYF

d_gene: TRBD2
j_gene: TRBJ2-7
abundance: NA
v_gene: TRBV27
CDR3nt: TGTGCCAGCTCCTATGGGACTAGCTCGGGGTACGAGCAGTACTTC
CDR3aa: CASSYGTSSGYEQYF

d_gene: NA
j_gene: TRBJ2-1
abundance: NA
v_gene: TRBV2
CDR3nt: TGTGCCAGCAGGGCCGGGACCCGCATATATGAGCAGTTCTTC
CDR3aa: CASRAGTRIYEQFF

d_gene: TRBD2
j_gene: TRBJ2-7
abundance: NA
v_gene: TRBV12-3/TRBV12-4
CDR3nt: TGTGCCAGCAGTCCCTCTAGCGGGGGGGCTAATGAGCAGTACTTC
CDR3aa: CASSPSSGGANEQYF

d_gene: NA
j_gene: TRBJ2-1
abundance: few
v_gene: TRBV20-1
CDR3nt: TGCAGTGCTCCCATGGTTCCGTTCCTTAATCCCGGTGAGCAGTTCTTC
CDR3aa: CSAPMVPFLNPGEQFF

d_gene: TRBD1
j_gene: TRBJ2-7
abundance: few
v_gene: TRBV28
CDR3nt: TGTGCCAGCAGGCAGACAGGGGGCTACGAGCAGTACTTC
CDR3aa: CASRQTGGYEQYF

d_gene: TRBD2
j_gene: TRBJ2-1
abundance: NA
v_gene: TRBV15
CDR3nt: TGTGCCACCAACGAACGTAGCGGGGGTTACAATGAGCAGTTCTTC
CDR3aa: CATNERSGGYNEQFF

d_gene: NA
j_gene: TRBJ1-2
abundance: many
v_gene: TRBV6-6
CDR3nt: TGTGCCAGCACAGGGGATGCCTATGGCTACACCTTC
CDR3aa: CASTGDAYGYTF

d_gene: TRBD1
j_gene: TRBJ1-2
abundance: NA
v_gene: TRBV7-9
CDR3nt: TGTGCCAGCAGCTTTGTGAGAGGGGGCTTCTATGGCTACACCTTC
CDR3aa: CASSFVRGGFYGYTF

d_gene: TRBD1
j_gene: TRBJ1-6
abundance: NA
v_gene: TRBV27
CDR3nt: TGTGCCAGCAGTTACTATCGACCGAATACAGGGGGATCACCCCTCCACTTT
CDR3aa: CASSYYRPNTGGSPLHF

d_gene: TRBD2
j_gene: TRBJ2-5
abundance: few
v_gene: TRBV14
CDR3nt: TGTGCCAGCAGCCCCACTAGCGGGGGGCGCCACCAAGAGACCCAGTACTTC
CDR3aa: CASSPTSGGRHQETQYF

d_gene: NA
j_gene: TRBJ2-5
abundance: NA
v_gene: TRBV4-3
CDR3nt: TGCGCCAGCAGCCAAGAGTTGGCCCCTAGTGAGACCCAGTACTTC
CDR3aa: CASSQELAPSETQYF

d_gene: NA
j_gene: TRBJ1-2
abundance: NA
v_gene: TRBV7-2
CDR3nt: TGTGCCAGCAGCCCAGGACGGAGGACCTATGGCTACACCTTC
CDR3aa: CASSPGRRTYGYTF

d_gene: NA
j_gene: TRBJ2-1
abundance: few
v_gene: TRBV5-6
CDR3nt: TGTGCCAGCAGCTTTCCCATCGGGGTCTCCTACAATGAGCAGTTCTTC
CDR3aa: CASSFPIGVSYNEQFF

d_gene: TRBD2
j_gene: TRBJ2-1
abundance: NA
v_gene: TRBV7-2
CDR3nt: TGTGCCAGCAGCGACCCTAGGACTAGCGGGGACTTCTACAATGAGCAGTTCTTC
CDR3aa: CASSDPRTSGDFYNEQFF

d_gene: TRBD1
j_gene: TRBJ1-2
abundance: few
v_gene: TRBV16
CDR3nt: TGTGCCAGCAGCCAATCCGGACAGGGCAGGATCTATGGCTACACCTTC
CDR3aa: CASSQSGQGRIYGYTF

d_gene: NA
j_gene: TRBJ1-2
abundance: NA
v_gene: TRBV29-1
CDR3nt: TGCAGCGTTGGGTCCCAGGGAAAAGTCTATGGCTACACCTTC
CDR3aa: CSVGSQGKVYGYTF

d_gene: NA
j_gene: TRBJ2-7
abundance: NA
v_gene: TRBV12-3/TRBV12-4
CDR3nt: TGTGCCAGCGGGAGAATAAACTACGAGCAGTACTTC
CDR3aa: CASGRINYEQYF

d_gene: TRBD1
j_gene: TRBJ2-1
abundance: NA
v_gene: TRBV7-6
CDR3nt: TGTGCCAGCAGCTTACAGCCGGGACAGCTTTACAATGAGCAGTTCTTC
CDR3aa: CASSLQPGQLYNEQFF

d_gene: NA
j_gene: TRBJ1-6
abundance: NA
v_gene: TRBV6-6
CDR3nt: TGTGCCAGCAGCCCCTCAGGGTTGGGTAATTCACCCCTCCACTTT
CDR3aa: CASSPSGLGNSPLHF

d_gene: NA
j_gene: TRBJ2-1
abundance: NA
v_gene: TRBV19
CDR3nt: TGTGCCAGTAGCCCAAAGACGCTAAACTCCTACAATGAGCAGTTCTTC
CDR3aa: CASSPKTLNSYNEQFF

d_gene: NA
j_gene: TRBJ1-1
abundance: many
v_gene: TRBV29-1
CDR3nt: TGCAGCGTTGAGGAGGGACCTTATAAAGCTTTCTTT
CDR3aa: CSVEEGPYKAFF

d_gene: TRBD1
j_gene: TRBJ1-1
abundance: NA
v_gene: TRBV11-2
CDR3nt: TGTGCCAGCAGCTTAGGGGACAGAACCATGAACACTGAAGCTTTCTTT
CDR3aa: CASSLGDRTMNTEAFF

d_gene: NA
j_gene: TRBJ2-5
abundance: many
v_gene: TRBV27
CDR3nt: TGTGCCAGCAGCCCCGGAGGGCTTCAAGAGACCCAGTACTTC
CDR3aa: CASSPGGLQETQYF

d_gene: NA
j_gene: TRBJ1-5
abundance: few
v_gene: TRBV20-1
CDR3nt: TGCAGTGCTAGAGATCTTTCCGGCGTTCAGCCCCAGCATTTT
CDR3aa: CSARDLSGVQPQHF

d_gene: NA
j_gene: TRBJ1-5
abundance: NA
v_gene: TRBV4-2
CDR3nt: TGTGCCAGCAGCCAGAGGGGGATTGGCGGCAATCAGCCCCAGCATTTT
CDR3aa: CASSQRGIGGNQPQHF

d_gene: NA
j_gene: TRBJ2-3
abundance: NA
v_gene: TRBV24-1
CDR3nt: TGTGCCACCAGTGAACCCTGGGCAGATACGCAGTATTTT
CDR3aa: CATSEPWADTQYF

d_gene: NA
j_gene: TRBJ1-2
abundance: many
v_gene: TRBV2
CDR3nt: TGTGCCAGCAGTACAAGACAGCGAAACTATGGCTACACCTTC
CDR3aa: CASSTRQRNYGYTF

d_gene: NA
j_gene: TRBJ2-7
abundance: NA
v_gene: TRBV29-1
CDR3nt: TGCAGCGTTGGATTGGGGGCGAGTTACGAGCAGTACTTC
CDR3aa: CSVGLGASYEQYF

d_gene: NA
j_gene: TRBJ1-4
abundance: few
v_gene: TRBV12-3/TRBV12-4
CDR3nt: TGTGCCAGCAGTTTAGCAAGGACTAATGAAAAACTGTTTTTT
CDR3aa: CASSLARTNEKLFF

d_gene: NA
j_gene: TRBJ2-5
abundance: many
v_gene: TRBV7-2
CDR3nt: TGTGCCAGCAGCTTAACCAGCGGGGACAGAGAGACCCAGTACTTC
CDR3aa: CASSLTSGDRETQYF

d_gene: TRBD2
j_gene: TRBJ2-1
abundance: few
v_gene: TRBV28
CDR3nt: TGTGCCAGCAGTTTGGAGCTAGCGGGGATCAATGAGCAGTTCTTC
CDR3aa: CASSLELAGINEQFF

d_gene: NA
j_gene: TRBJ2-1
abundance: once
v_gene: TRBV7-2
CDR3nt: TGTGCCAGCAGCTGGGGGAGCTCCTACAATGAGCAGTCCTTC
CDR3aa: CASSWGSSYNEQSF

d_gene: NA
j_gene: TRBJ1-2
abundance: NA
v_gene: TRBV14
CDR3nt: TGTGCCAGCAGCCAAGGGGAGGGTTTCTATGGCTACACCTTC
CDR3aa: CASSQGEGFYGYTF

d_gene: NA
j_gene: TRBJ2-7
abundance: NA
v_gene: TRBV7-2
CDR3nt: TGTGCCAGCAGTAGGGGGGCGGCTGAGCAGTACTTC
CDR3aa: CASSRGAAEQYF

d_gene: TRBD2
j_gene: TRBJ2-7
abundance: NA
v_gene: TRBV5-5
CDR3nt: TGTGCCAGCAGCTTATCCTCCTGGAAGCGGGGGGCAGCCTACGAGCAGTACTTC
CDR3aa: CASSLSSWKRGAAYEQYF

d_gene: NA
j_gene: TRBJ2-1
abundance: NA
v_gene: TRBV5-6
CDR3nt: TGTGCCAGCAGCATGGTCATTGCTCTGGAAGTCAATGAGCAGTTCTTC
CDR3aa: CASSMVIALEVNEQFF

d_gene: NA
j_gene: TRBJ1-4
abundance: NA
v_gene: TRBV4-1
CDR3nt: TGCGCCAGCAGCCAAGATGGCACTCTTGAAAAACTGTTTTTT
CDR3aa: CASSQDGTLEKLFF

d_gene: NA
j_gene: TRBJ2-1
abundance: few
v_gene: TRBV12-3/TRBV12-4
CDR3nt: TGTGCCAGCAGTTTTTCCGGGCACACGAATGAGCAGTTCTTC
CDR3aa: CASSFSGHTNEQFF

d_gene: NA
j_gene: TRBJ1-6
abundance: few
v_gene: TRBV3-1
CDR3nt: TGTGCCAGCAGCCAACACATTCAGGGCAGATCACCCCTCCACTTT
CDR3aa: CASSQHIQGRSPLHF